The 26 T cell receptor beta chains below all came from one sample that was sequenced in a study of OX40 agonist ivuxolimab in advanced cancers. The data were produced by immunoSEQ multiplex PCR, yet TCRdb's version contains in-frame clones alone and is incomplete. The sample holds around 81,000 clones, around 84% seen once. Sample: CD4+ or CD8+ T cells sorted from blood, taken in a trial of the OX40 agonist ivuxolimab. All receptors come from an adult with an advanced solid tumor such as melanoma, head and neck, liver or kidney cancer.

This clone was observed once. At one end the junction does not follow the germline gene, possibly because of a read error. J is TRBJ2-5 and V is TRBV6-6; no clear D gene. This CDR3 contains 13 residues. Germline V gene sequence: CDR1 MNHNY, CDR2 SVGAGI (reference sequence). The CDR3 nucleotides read TGTGCCAGCAGTCGGACCGGTCAAGAGGCCCAGTACTTC. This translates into CASSRTGQEAQYF.

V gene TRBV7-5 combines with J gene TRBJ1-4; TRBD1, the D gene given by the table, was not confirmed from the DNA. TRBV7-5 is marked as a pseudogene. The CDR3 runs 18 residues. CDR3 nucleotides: TGTGCCAGAAGCTTGAAGCCGGGACAGGGAGGGAAAAATGAAAAACTGTTTTTT. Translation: CARSLKPGQGGKNEKLFF.

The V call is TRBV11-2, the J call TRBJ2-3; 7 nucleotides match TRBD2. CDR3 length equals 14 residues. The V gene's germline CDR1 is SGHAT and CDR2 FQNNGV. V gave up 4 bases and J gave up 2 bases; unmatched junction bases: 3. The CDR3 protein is CASSYGTTTDTQYF. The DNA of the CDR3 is TGTGCCAGCAGCTACGGGACTACCACAGATACGCAGTATTTT.

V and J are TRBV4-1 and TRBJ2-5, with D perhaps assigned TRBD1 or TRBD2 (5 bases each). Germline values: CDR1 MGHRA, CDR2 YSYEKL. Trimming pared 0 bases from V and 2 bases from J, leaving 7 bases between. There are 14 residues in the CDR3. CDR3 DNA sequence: TGCGCCAGCAGCCAAGATTGGGGGCAAGAGACCCAGTACTTC. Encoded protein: CASSQDWGQETQYF.

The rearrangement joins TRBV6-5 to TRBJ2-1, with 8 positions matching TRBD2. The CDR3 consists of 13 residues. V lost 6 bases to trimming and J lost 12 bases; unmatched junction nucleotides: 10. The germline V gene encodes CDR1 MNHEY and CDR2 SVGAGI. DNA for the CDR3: TGTGCCAGCAGCTCGTTTGCGGGAGGCCTGCAGTTCTTC. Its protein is CASSSFAGGLQFF.

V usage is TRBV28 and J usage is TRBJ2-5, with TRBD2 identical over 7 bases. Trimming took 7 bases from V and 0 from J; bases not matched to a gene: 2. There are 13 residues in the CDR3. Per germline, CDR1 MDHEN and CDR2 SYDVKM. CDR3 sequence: CASTGRNQETQYF. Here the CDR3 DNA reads TGTGCCAGCACCGGGAGGAACCAAGAGACCCAGTACTTC.

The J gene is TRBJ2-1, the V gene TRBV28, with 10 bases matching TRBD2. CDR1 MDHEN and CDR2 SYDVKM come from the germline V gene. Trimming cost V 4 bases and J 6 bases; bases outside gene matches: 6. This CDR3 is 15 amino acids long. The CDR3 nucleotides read TGTGCCAGCAGTTACCTAGCGGGGGCCCTCAATGAGCAGTTCTTC. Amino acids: CASSYLAGALNEQFF. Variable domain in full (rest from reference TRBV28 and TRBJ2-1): DVKVTQSSRYLVKRTGEKVFLECVQDMDHENMFWYRQDPGLGLRLIYFSYDVKMKEKGDIPEGYSVSREKKERFSLILESASTNQTSMYLCASSYLAGALNEQFFGPGTRLTVL.

CDR3 in amino acids: CASSLEGSSYNSPLHF. The CDR3 DNA reads TGTGCCAGCAGCTTAGAGGGAAGCTCCTATAATTCACCCCTCCACTTT. The J gene is TRBJ1-6, the V gene TRBV11-2, with D uncertain. Germline CDR1 reads SGHAT; CDR2 reads FQNNGV. CDR3 length: 16 residues. Trimming shortened V by 0 bases and J by 0 bases, and 6 bases separated the two germline ends. The full variable domain, rest sourced from reference TRBV11-2 and TRBJ1-6, is EAGVAQSPRYKIIEKRQSVAFWCNPISGHATLYWYQQILGQGPKLLIQFQNNGVVDDSQLPKDRFSAERLKGVDSTLKIQPAKLEDSAVYLCASSLEGSSYNSPLHFGNGTRLTVT.

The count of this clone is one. CDR3 bases: TGTGCCAGCAGTTTACGTGAGGGCCACAATGAGCAGTTCTTC. Its protein product is CASSLREGHNEQFF. The chain links TRBV28 to TRBJ2-1; weak D call: TRBD2 (5 bases). CDR3 length equals 14 residues. CDR1 is MDHEN and CDR2 is SYDVKM in the germline V gene. Between the trimmed V and J ends, which lost 2 bases and 5 bases, there was a span of 10 bases.

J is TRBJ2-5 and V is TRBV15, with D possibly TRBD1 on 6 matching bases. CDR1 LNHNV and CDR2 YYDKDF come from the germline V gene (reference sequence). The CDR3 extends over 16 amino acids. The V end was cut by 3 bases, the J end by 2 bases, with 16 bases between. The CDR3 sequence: CATSRRARGPQETQYF. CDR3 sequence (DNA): TGTGCCACCAGCAGGAGGGCCAGGGGTCCGCAAGAGACCCAGTACTTC. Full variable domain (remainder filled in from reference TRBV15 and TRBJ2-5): DAMVIQNPRYQVTQFGKPVTLSCSQTLNHNVMYWYQQKSSQAPKLLFHYYDKDFNNEADTPDNFQSRRPNTSFCFLDIRSPGLGDTAMYLCATSRRARGPQETQYFGPGTRLLVL.

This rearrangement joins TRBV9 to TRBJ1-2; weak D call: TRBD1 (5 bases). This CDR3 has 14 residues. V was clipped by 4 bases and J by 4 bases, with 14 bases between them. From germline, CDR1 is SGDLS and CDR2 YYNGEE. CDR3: CASSPSPQAYGYTF. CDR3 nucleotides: TGTGCCAGCAGCCCCTCCCCACAGGCCTATGGCTACACCTTC.

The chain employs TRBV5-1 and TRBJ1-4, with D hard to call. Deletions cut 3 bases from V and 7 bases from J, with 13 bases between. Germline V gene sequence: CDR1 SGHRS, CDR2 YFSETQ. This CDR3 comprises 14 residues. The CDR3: CASSSDSSGEKLFF. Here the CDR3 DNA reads TGCGCCAGCAGCTCCGACTCCTCGGGTGAAAAACTGTTTTTT. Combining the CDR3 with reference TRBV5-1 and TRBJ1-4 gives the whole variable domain KAGVTQTPRYLIKTRGQQVTLSCSPISGHRSVSWYQQTPGQGLQFLFEYFSETQRNKGNFPGRFSGRQFSNSRSEMNVSTLELGDSALYLCASSSDSSGEKLFFGSGTQLSVL.

CDR3 sequence (DNA): TGTGCCAGCAGCTTATCCGGGACTAGCGCATACGAGCAGTACTTC. Protein product: CASSLSGTSAYEQYF. The chain links TRBV7-6 to TRBJ2-7, with 10 bases matching TRBD2. Trimming took 2 bases from V and 4 from J; bases not matched to a gene: 5. Germline V gene lookup returns CDR1 SGHVS and CDR2 FNYEAQ. This CDR3 region has 15 residues.

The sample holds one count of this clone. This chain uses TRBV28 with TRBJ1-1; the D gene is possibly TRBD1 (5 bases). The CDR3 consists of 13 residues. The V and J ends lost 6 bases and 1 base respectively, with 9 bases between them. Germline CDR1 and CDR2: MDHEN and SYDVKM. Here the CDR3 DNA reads TGTGCCAGCAGAGACAGTAAGAACACTGAAGCTTTCTTT. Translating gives CASRDSKNTEAFF.

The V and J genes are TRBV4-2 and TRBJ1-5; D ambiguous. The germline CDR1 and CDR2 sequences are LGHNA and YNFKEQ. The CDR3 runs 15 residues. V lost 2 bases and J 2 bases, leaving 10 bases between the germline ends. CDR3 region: CASSQTISGNQPQHF. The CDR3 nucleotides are TGTGCCAGCAGCCAAACGATATCGGGCAATCAGCCCCAGCATTTT.

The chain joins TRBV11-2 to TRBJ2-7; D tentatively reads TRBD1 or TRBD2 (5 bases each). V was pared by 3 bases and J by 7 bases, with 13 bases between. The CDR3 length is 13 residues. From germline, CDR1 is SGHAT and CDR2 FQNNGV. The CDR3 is CASSFPGLGEQYV. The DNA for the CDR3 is TGTGCCAGCAGCTTCCCGGGGCTAGGGGAGCAGTACGTC.

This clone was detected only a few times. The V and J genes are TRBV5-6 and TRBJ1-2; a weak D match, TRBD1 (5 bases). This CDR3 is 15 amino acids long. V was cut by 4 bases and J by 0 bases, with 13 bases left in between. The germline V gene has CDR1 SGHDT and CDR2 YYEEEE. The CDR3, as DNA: TGTGCCAGCAGCCGCCCCAGGGCTGCTAACTATGGCTACACCTTC. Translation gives CASSRPRAANYGYTF.

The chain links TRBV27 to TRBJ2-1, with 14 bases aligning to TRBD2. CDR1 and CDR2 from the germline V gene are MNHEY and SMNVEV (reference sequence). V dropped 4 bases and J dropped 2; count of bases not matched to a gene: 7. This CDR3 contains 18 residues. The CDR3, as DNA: TGTGCCAGCAGTTCCGGGACTAGCGGGAGTGTTGCCTACAATGAGCAGTTCTTC. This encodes CASSSGTSGSVAYNEQFF.

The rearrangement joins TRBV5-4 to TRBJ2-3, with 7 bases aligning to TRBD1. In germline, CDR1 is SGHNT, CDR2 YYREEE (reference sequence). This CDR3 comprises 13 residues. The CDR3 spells CAGQTGSTDTQYF. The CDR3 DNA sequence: TGTGCAGGGCAGACAGGGAGCACAGATACGCAGTATTTT.

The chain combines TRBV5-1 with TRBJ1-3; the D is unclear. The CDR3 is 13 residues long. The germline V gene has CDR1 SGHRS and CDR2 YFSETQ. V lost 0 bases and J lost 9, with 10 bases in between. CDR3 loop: CASSLDPEGTIYF. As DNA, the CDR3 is TGCGCCAGCAGCTTGGACCCAGAAGGCACCATATATTTT.

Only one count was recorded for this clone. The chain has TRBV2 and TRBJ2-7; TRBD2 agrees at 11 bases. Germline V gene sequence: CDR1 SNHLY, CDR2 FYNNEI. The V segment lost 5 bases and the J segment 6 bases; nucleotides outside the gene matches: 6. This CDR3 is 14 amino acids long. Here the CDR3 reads CASSIAGGPIEQYF. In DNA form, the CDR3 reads TGTGCCAGCAGTATAGCGGGAGGGCCGATCGAGCAGTACTTC.

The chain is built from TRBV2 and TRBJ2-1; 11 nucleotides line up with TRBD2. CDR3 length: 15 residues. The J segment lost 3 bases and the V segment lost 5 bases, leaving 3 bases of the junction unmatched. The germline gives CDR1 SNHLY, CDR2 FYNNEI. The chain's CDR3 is CASSFTSGSYNEQFF. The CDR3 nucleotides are TGTGCCAGCAGTTTTACTAGCGGGAGCTACAATGAGCAGTTCTTC.

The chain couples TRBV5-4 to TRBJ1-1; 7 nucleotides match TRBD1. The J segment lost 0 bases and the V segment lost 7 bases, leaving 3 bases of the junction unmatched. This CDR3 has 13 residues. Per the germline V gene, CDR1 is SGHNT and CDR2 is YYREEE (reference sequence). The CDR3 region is CASGRGLNTEAFF. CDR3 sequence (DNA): TGTGCCAGCGGTAGGGGGCTGAACACTGAAGCTTTCTTT.

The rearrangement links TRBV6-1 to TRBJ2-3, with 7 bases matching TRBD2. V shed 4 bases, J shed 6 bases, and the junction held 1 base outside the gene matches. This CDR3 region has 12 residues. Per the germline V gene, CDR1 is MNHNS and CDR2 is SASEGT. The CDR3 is CASSVSGDTQYF. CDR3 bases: TGTGCCAGCAGTGTTAGCGGGGATACGCAGTATTTT.

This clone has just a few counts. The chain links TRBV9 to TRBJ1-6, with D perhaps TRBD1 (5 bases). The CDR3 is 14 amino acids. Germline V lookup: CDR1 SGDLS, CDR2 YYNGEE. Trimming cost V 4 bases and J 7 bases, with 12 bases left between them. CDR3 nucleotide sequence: TGTGCCAGCAGCCCCCAGCAGGGAAATTCACCCCTCCACTTT. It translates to CASSPQQGNSPLHF. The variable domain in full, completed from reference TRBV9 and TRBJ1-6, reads DSGVTQTPKHLITATGQRVTLRCSPRSGDLSVYWYQQSLDQGLQFLIQYYNGEERAKGNILERFSAQQFPDLHSELNLSSLELGDSALYFCASSPQQGNSPLHFGNGTRLTVT.

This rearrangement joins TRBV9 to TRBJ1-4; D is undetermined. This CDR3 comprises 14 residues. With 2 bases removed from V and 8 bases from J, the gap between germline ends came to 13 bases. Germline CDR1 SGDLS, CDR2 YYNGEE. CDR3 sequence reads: CASSVFPGDEKLFF. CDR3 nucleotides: TGTGCCAGCAGCGTTTTCCCCGGCGACGAAAAACTGTTTTTT.